These 24 T cell receptor beta chains came from one sample sequenced in a study of blood T cell repertoires in COVID-19. Clones were read by immunoSEQ multiplex PCR, and TCRdb kept only the in-frame ones, dropping some. In the table there are under 55,000 clones, 79% of which are singletons. The sample comprised peripheral blood. These receptor sequences come from a man between 70 and 80 years old with acute or convalescent COVID-19.

The rearrangement links TRBV3-1 (or the pseudogene TRBV3-2) to TRBJ2-3; possibly TRBD1 for D (6 bases). This CDR3 has 15 amino acids. The V gene's germline CDR1 is LGHDT and CDR2 YNNKEL (reference sequence). Trimming removed 0 bases at V and 4 bases at J, with 11 bases between. CDR3: CASSQDGTYPDTQYF. CDR3 DNA: TGTGCCAGCAGCCAAGATGGGACATACCCAGATACGCAGTATTTT.

The DNA for the CDR3 is TGTGCCTTCCTTGGAGCTGAGGAGACTAACTATGGCTACACCTTC. This gives the protein CAFLGAEETNYGYTF. The gene calls are TRBV30 and TRBJ1-2; D call uncertain. Germline V gene lookup returns CDR1 GTSNPN and CDR2 SVGIG (reference sequence). V was pared by 7 bases and J by 0 bases, with 18 bases between. The CDR3 has 15 residues. The full variable domain, its missing parts supplied by reference TRBV30 and TRBJ1-2, is SQTIHQWPATLVQPVGSPLSLECTVEGTSNPNLYWYRQAAGRGLQLLFYSVGIGQISSEVPQNLSASRPQDRQFILSSKKLLLSDSGFYLCAFLGAEETNYGYTFGSGTRLTVV.

The rearrangement links TRBV4-1 to TRBJ1-2; D gene ambiguous. From germline, CDR1 is MGHRA and CDR2 YSYEKL. This CDR3 has 14 residues. V shed 0 bases and J shed 8 bases, with 13 bases lying between them. The CDR3 spells CASSQDGPGRGYTF. The CDR3 DNA is TGCGCCAGCAGCCAAGATGGGCCCGGGAGGGGCTACACCTTC.

The chain carries TRBV29-1 and TRBJ1-1; 7 nucleotides match TRBD1. The ends lost 4 bases at V and 0 bases at J; junction bases unmatched: 5. The CDR3 runs 14 residues. Germline V gene sequence: CDR1 SQVTM, CDR2 ANQGSEA. This chain's CDR3 is CSVVIGGMNTEAFF. DNA for the CDR3: TGCAGCGTTGTTATAGGGGGCATGAACACTGAAGCTTTCTTT.

Turning to this clone: An end of the junction does not agree with germline; a read error may underlie this. The V gene is TRBV7-7, the J gene TRBJ1-1; TRBD1 might be the D (5 bases). CDR3 length equals 18 residues. The germline gives CDR1 SSHAT, CDR2 FNYEAQ (reference sequence). The CDR3: CASSPLGGDSWRNTEAFF. The CDR3 DNA follows: TGTGCTAGCAGCCCCCTTGGTGGGGACTCCTGGAGAAACACTGAAGCTTTCTTT.

This chain connects TRBV5-6 to TRBJ2-6; D gene ambiguous. Germline values: CDR1 SGHDT, CDR2 YYEEEE. The CDR3 consists of 14 residues. V lost 5 bases and J 4 bases, leaving 10 bases between the germline ends. The CDR3: CASRTKKGANVLTF. CDR3 DNA: TGTGCCAGCAGGACAAAAAAGGGGGCCAACGTCCTGACTTTC.

The gene calls are TRBV28 and TRBJ1-1; no reliable D call. Between the trimmed V and J ends, which lost 5 bases and 11 bases, there was a span of 15 bases. This CDR3 is built from 12 residues. Germline-derived CDR1 and CDR2 are MDHEN and SYDVKM. The CDR3 DNA sequence: TGTGCCAGCAGTCTCCTTGAGGGAGCCGCTTTCTTT. Its translation: CASSLLEGAAFF.

This clone appeared once. The chain has TRBV11-2 and TRBJ2-1; D ambiguous. The V end lost 2 bases, the J end lost 6 bases, and 5 bases lay between the germline ends. There are 12 residues in the CDR3. The germline V gene has CDR1 SGHAT and CDR2 FQNNGV. For the CDR3, the DNA is TGTGCCAGCAGCTTATCTTCCAATGAGCAGTTCTTC. Its protein product is CASSLSSNEQFF.

The rearrangement links TRBV6-5 to TRBJ1-2, with D possibly matching TRBD1 (6 bases). From germline, CDR1 is MNHEY and CDR2 SVGAGI. Trimming removed 6 bases from V and 8 bases from J, with 13 bases in between. This CDR3 is built from 12 residues. In DNA, the CDR3 is TGTGCCAGCAGAGGGACAAGAGGGGGCTACACCTTC. This sequence encodes CASRGTRGGYTF.

The rearrangement joins TRBV19 to TRBJ2-7; 8 bases are shared with TRBD2. In germline, CDR1 is LNHDA, CDR2 SQIVND (reference sequence). The ends lost 5 bases at V and 8 bases at J; junction bases unmatched: 8. The CDR3 extends over 13 amino acids. The CDR3 loop is CASSVSGDAQQYF. The CDR3 DNA sequence: TGTGCCAGTAGTGTTAGCGGGGATGCACAGCAGTACTTC.

The V call is TRBV7-9, the J call TRBJ2-7; a possible D gene is TRBD1 (6 bases). CDR3 size: 12 residues. Germline V CDR1 and CDR2: SEHNR, FQNEAQ (reference sequence). V shed 5 bases and J shed 3 bases, with 8 bases lying between them. The CDR3 nucleotides are TGTGCCAGCAGCACACAGGGCTACGAGCAGTACTTC. Its protein product is CASSTQGYEQYF.

The genes are TRBV11-3 and TRBJ2-7; tentatively, D is TRBD2 (6 bases). Germline loops: CDR1 SGHNT, CDR2 YENEEA. Trimming pared 2 bases from V and 0 bases from J, leaving 11 bases between. The CDR3 consists of 15 residues. The CDR3 bases are TGTGCCAGCAGCTTATACGGGAGCCGCTCCTACGAGCAGTACTTC. It yields the protein CASSLYGSRSYEQYF.

The chain recombines TRBV19 with TRBJ2-1; 7 nucleotides match TRBD1. Germline V gives CDR1 LNHDA, CDR2 SQIVND (reference sequence). V gave up 5 bases and J gave up 4 bases; unmatched junction bases: 8. The CDR3 length is 15 residues. The CDR3 sequence is CASSARTGNYNEQFF. The CDR3, as DNA: TGTGCCAGTAGTGCCCGGACAGGTAATTACAATGAGCAGTTCTTC.

The CDR3 bases are TGCGCCAGCAAACTCGGGAGCGGGCCCGCCTCCGGGGAGCTGTTTTTT. Translated: CASKLGSGPASGELFF. V is TRBV4-3 and J is TRBJ2-2; possible D gene TRBD2, 6 bases. There are 16 residues in the CDR3. V shed 7 bases and J shed 6 bases, with 21 bases lying between them. The germline gives CDR1 LGHNA, CDR2 YSLEER.

V gene TRBV21-1 combines with J gene TRBJ2-3; the table gives TRBD1 as D, unverified against the DNA. TRBV21-1 is shown as a pseudogene. The CDR3 is made up of 16 amino acids. Written as DNA, the CDR3 is TGTGCCAGCAGCAAATGGACAGGACAGAACACAGATACGCAGTATTTT. Protein: CASSKWTGQNTDTQYF.

The chain uses TRBV9 and TRBJ1-2; 8 bases agree with TRBD1. The CDR3 runs 13 residues. The germline CDR1 and CDR2 sequences are SGDLS and YYNGEE. V gave up 1 base and J gave up 7 bases; unmatched junction bases: 3. The CDR3 loop is CASSVTGGVGYTF. In DNA, the CDR3 is TGTGCCAGCAGCGTAACAGGGGGAGTTGGCTACACCTTC. Full variable domain (outside the CDR3, taken from reference TRBV9 and TRBJ1-2): DSGVTQTPKHLITATGQRVTLRCSPRSGDLSVYWYQQSLDQGLQFLIQYYNGEERAKGNILERFSAQQFPDLHSELNLSSLELGDSALYFCASSVTGGVGYTFGSGTRLTVV.

The V gene is TRBV5-5, the J gene TRBJ2-7, with TRBD1 matching 7 bases. The germline gives CDR1 SGHKS, CDR2 YYEKEE (reference sequence). This CDR3 is built from 14 residues. The V segment lost 4 bases and the J segment 1 base; nucleotides outside the gene matches: 5. CDR3 nucleotide sequence: TGTGCCAGCAGCCAGGACAGGTCTTCCTACGAGCAGTACTTC. Its translation is CASSQDRSSYEQYF.

This chain joins TRBV3-1 (or the pseudogene TRBV3-2) and TRBJ1-1; D not certain. CDR1 and CDR2 from the germline V gene are LGHDT and YNNKEL (reference sequence). V lost 3 bases and J 4 bases, leaving 12 bases between the germline ends. The CDR3 contains 14 residues. The CDR3 loop reads CASSQREVGTEAFF. The CDR3 nucleotides are TGTGCCAGCAGCCAGAGGGAGGTAGGCACTGAAGCTTTCTTT.

This clone has more than one count but fewer than ten. This sequence joins TRBV6-5 and TRBJ1-2; 7 nucleotides agree with TRBD1. V shed 7 bases and J 1 base; nucleotides not matched to a gene: 6. This CDR3 comprises 14 residues. Germline V gene sequence: CDR1 MNHEY, CDR2 SVGAGI. The CDR3 here is CASTHQGGNYGYTF. The CDR3 DNA reads as TGTGCCAGCACTCATCAGGGGGGTAACTATGGCTACACCTTC.

This clone showed up just once. The chain links TRBV11-1 to TRBJ2-3, with D possibly matching TRBD1 (5 bases). The CDR3 sequence is 15 residues long. Germline V gene lookup returns CDR1 SGHAT and CDR2 FQDESV (reference sequence). With 5 bases removed from V and 0 bases from J, the gap between germline ends came to 12 bases. CDR3 nucleotide sequence: TGTGCCAGCAGCCGACAGCGATCTAGCACAGATACGCAGTATTTT. Its protein product is CASSRQRSSTDTQYF.

Note on this clone: Other DNA sequences within the sample encode an identical CDR3. The chain combines TRBV28 with TRBJ2-5; weak D call: TRBD1 (5 bases). CDR1 and CDR2 (germline): MDHEN, SYDVKM. V lost 11 bases and J lost 5, with 30 bases in between. The CDR3 extends over 17 amino acids. This chain's CDR3 is CALGKQGPLARRETQYF. In DNA, the CDR3 is TGTGCCTTGGGTAAGCAGGGCCCGTTGGCCCGACGGGAGACCCAGTACTTC.

This chain joins TRBV7-7 and TRBJ2-3, with D possibly TRBD1 on 6 matching bases. Per the germline V gene, CDR1 is SSHAT and CDR2 is FNYEAQ (reference sequence). Trimming cost V 5 bases and J 1 base, with 10 bases left between them. This CDR3 region has 14 residues. In nucleotides, the CDR3 is TGTGCCAGCAGCCGCAACAGGGGCACAGATACGCAGTATTTT. This gives the protein CASSRNRGTDTQYF.

The J gene is TRBJ2-5, the V gene TRBV7-2; 16 bases agree with TRBD2. CDR1 and CDR2 from the germline V gene are SGHTA and FQGNSA. The J segment lost 6 bases and the V segment lost 4 bases, leaving 8 bases of the junction unmatched. The CDR3 contains 17 residues. The CDR3 here is CASSSGLAGGPEKTQYF. CDR3 bases: TGTGCCAGCAGCTCGGGACTAGCGGGAGGGCCGGAAAAGACCCAGTACTTC.

This clone occurred many times. The rearrangement joins TRBV12-3 or TRBV12-4 to TRBJ2-7, with 7 bases that match TRBD2. Trimming at V came to 5 bases and at J to 3 bases, leaving 1 base not matched to a gene. This CDR3 is 12 amino acids long. The DNA of the CDR3 is TGTGCCAGCAGTGCGGGGGTCTACGAGCAGTACTTC. It specifies CASSAGVYEQYF.